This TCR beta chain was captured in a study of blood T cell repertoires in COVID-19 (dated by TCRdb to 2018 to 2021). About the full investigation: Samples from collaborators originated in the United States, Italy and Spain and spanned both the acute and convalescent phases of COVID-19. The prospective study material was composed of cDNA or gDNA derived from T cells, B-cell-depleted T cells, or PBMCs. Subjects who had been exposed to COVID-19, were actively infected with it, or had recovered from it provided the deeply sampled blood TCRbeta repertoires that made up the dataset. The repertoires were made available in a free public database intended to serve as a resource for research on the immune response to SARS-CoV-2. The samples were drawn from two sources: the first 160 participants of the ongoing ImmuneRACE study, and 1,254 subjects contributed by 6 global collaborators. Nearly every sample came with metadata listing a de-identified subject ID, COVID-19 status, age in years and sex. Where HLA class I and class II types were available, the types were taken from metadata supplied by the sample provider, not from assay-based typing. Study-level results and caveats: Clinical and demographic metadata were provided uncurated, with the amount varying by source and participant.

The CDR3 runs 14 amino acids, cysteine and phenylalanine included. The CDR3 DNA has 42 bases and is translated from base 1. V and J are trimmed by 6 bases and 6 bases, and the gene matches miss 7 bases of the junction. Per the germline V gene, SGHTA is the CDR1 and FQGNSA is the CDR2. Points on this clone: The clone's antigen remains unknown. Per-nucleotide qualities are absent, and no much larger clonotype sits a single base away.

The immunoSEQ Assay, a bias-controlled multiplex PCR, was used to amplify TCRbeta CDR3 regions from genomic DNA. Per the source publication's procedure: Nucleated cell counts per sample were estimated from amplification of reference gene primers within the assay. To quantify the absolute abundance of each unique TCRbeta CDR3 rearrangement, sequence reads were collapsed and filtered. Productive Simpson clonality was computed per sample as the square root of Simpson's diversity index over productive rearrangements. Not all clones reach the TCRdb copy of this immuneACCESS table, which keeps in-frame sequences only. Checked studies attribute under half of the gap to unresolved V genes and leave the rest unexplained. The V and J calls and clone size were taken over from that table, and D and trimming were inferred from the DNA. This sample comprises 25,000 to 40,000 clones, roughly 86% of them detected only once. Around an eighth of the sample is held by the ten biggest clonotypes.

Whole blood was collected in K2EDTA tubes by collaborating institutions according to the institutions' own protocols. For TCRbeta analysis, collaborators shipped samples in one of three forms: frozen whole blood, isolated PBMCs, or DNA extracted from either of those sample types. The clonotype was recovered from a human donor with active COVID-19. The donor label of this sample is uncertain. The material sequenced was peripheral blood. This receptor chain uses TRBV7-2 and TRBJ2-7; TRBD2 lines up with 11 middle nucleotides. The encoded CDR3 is CASRLSGGAFEQYF. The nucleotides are TGTGCCAGCAGGCTTAGCGGGGGGGCGTTCGAGCAGTACTTC.